The T cell receptor (beta chain) under discussion was sequenced for a study of beta chain bispecific antibodies for T cell cancers. Blood mononuclear cells were expanded for 3 days using either OKT3 anti-CD3 antibody or CD3/CD28 beads. Normal T cells cocultured with Jurkat cells and anti-TRBV12 bispecific. IL-2 (approximately 100 IU/ml) and IL-7 (around 5 ng/ml) supported the T cell cultures. The germline V gene has CDR1 SEHNR and CDR2 FQNEAQ (reference sequence). The CDR3 runs to 13 residues. The V end was cut by 1 base, the J end by 8 bases, with 8 bases between. Whole-study findings and limits: Anti-TRBV12 exposure, compared with anti-CD19, reduced the TRBV12-3 proportion of TRBV signal by roughly 99%. The leukemia cells, rather than normal T cells, gave most of the targeted TRBV signal. Only targeted and closely related TRBV genes appeared affected.

This clonotype was seen at least ten times. Its antigen is unidentified. Each CDR3 protein gets one entry after TCRdb re-called the 5' RACE reads with MiXCR. The data show about 20,000 distinct CDR3 sequences, about 2% seen once. The chain couples TRBV7-9 to TRBJ1-4; unclear D gene. This specimen was healthy donor T cells cultured with leukemia cells, taken from a culture containing a bispecific antibody targeting TCR Vbeta12. This TCR was sampled from a human donor in good health. Some clones in this sample may be carry-over from other donors' samples. CDR3 sequence: CASSLVGSEKLFF. The DNA of the CDR3 is TGTGCCAGCAGCTTAGTCGGTTCCGAAAAACTGTTTTTT.